The subject of this entry is one TCR beta chain. Its antigen is as yet unknown. This sample is drawn from a study of blood T cells in healthy people across ages. Then a second PCR, running roughly 7 to 11 cycles, was carried out with a sample-barcoded 5' primer and a J-beta primer mix. TCRdb analysed the 5' RACE reads with MiXCR anew, one entry per CDR3 protein. The sample includes about a million distinct CDR3 sequences, approximately 38% seen only once; the top ten take approximately 14%. Healthy Russian Caucasian donors spanned ages about 6 to 95 years. Findings and caveats of the study: A conclusive naive versus antigen-experienced comparison was prevented by the unsorted PBMCs.

The receptor was isolated from a man aged 18 to 30 in good health. Sequencing was carried out using blood.

The CDR3 loop reads CASSSPGHSNQPQHF. The CDR3 DNA is TGTGCCAGCAGCTCCCCGGGACATAGCAATCAGCCCCAGCATTTT. The V and J genes are TRBV6-2 or TRBV6-3 and TRBJ1-5, with D perhaps TRBD1 (6 bases). Trimming removed 6 bases at V and 0 bases at J, with 12 bases between. The CDR3 has 15 residues. In germline, CDR1 is MNHEY, CDR2 SVGEGT.